This T cell receptor beta chain was identified in a study of identical twins (dated by TCRdb to 2015 to 2016). In terms of the full investigation: To test whether fetal clonotypes persist, the study used deep sequencing on TCR alpha and beta repertoires from monozygotic twins, unrelated adults of various ages, and cord blood. To rule out contamination, the twin experiments were replicated at different times with different library preparation protocols.

Every donor was a healthy Caucasian. The twin cohort consisted of three pairs of female monozygotic twins, all aged roughly 18 to 29 years. Miltenyi CD45RO+ enrichment and human naive T-cell isolation kits were used to isolate memory (CD45RO+) and naive T cells from PBMC. In the germline V gene, CDR1 corresponds to SGHVS and CDR2 to FQNEAQ. The CDR3 measures 14 amino acids from cysteine to phenylalanine. CDR3 DNA only is kept here, 42 bases in frame from base 1. V and J are truncated by 1 base and 7 bases respectively, leaving an intervening sequence of 13 bases. This clonotype has a handful of counts. Its antigen is currently not known. Base qualities were left out, and no much larger clone turns up one base away. Study-level results and caveats: Excess twin sharing in beta out-of-frame sequences was weaker because fewer shared sequences lowered the signal-to-noise ratio. Fewer insertions were carried by abundant cord blood beta clonotypes; a weaker similar trend was observed in young adult naive repertoires, while no such trend was observed in memory repertoires. In monozygotic twins, out-of-frame TCR alpha sharing was systematically underestimated by recombination models, although the models agreed with sharing between unrelated individuals. Out-of-frame TCR alpha sequences shared between twins showed an excess of low generation-probability sequences compared with coincidental sharing between unrelated individuals. Zero-insertion analyses could be partly confounded by invariant T cells such as MAIT and iNKT, though diverse VJ usage argued against such confounding for most clonotypes. Conclusions relied on cross-sectional statistical analysis, since the same donors could not be followed over many years.

Receptor libraries were prepared by 5' RACE. The sequencer was an Illumina HiSeq 2000. A universal primer binding site was introduced by template switching, and a unique molecular identifier was present in the final cDNA, enabling accurate counting of TCR cDNA molecules. First-strand cDNA for TCR alpha and beta chains was synthesized from specific primers in the conserved constant-segment region. To control for contamination, every cDNA library was double barcoded, receiving both a SMART-Mk sample barcode and Illumina barcodes. TruSeq adapter sequences along with Illumina sample barcodes were introduced in two successive PCR steps. TCR alpha and beta cDNA libraries were sequenced on the Illumina HiSeq platform with custom primers. The source study handled its data this way. Unique molecular identifiers were extracted from raw reads with MiGEC, and CDR3 positions were determined with MiXCR. Recombination models were inferred per individual with the repgenHMM and IGoR tools using an EM algorithm. Shared clonotype analysis was performed with the tcR package in R, normalizing sharing by the product of cloneset sizes. To study raw recombination without the effects of thymic and clonal selection, out-of-frame nonproductive sequences were analyzed. TCRdb reran the public reads through fastp at Q25 and MiXCR, keeping productive beta chains. Rows with one shared CDR3 protein collapse into an entry with the most common genes and DNA. It is TCRdb's table, rather than the study itself, that gives the V and J calls and clone size. For this sample the table gives under 250,000 distinct CDR3 sequences, of which more than 9.5% were detected only once. The top ten clones comprise roughly 4% of the sample.

The data were also submitted as part of a second study, on yellow fever vaccine responses in identical twins. According to the second study: According to the authors, the vaccine-induced T cell response in identical twins seemed to be partly convergent and partly specific to each individual. In identical twins, the study followed T cell clones that responded to the vaccine with precision.

Material: memory (CD45RO+) T cells sorted from blood. The cell subset or site label, as the study defines it: CD45RO+ enriched T cells. This clonotype was obtained from a woman aged 18-30 years in good health. This chain is built from TRBV7-8 and TRBJ1-1; the D region possibly corresponds to TRBD1 (5 bases align). The CDR3 is CASSLGGVGGEAFF. The sequenced DNA is TGTGCCAGCAGCTTAGGGGGGGTTGGCGGTGAAGCTTTCTTT. Reference TRBV7-8 and TRBJ1-1 genes cover what lies past the CDR3, so the full variable domain is GAGVSQSPRYKVAKRGQDVALRCDPISGHVSLFWYQQALGQGPEFLTYFQNEAQLDKSGLPSDRFFAERPEGSVSTLKIQRTQQEDSAVYLCASSLGGVGGEAFFGQGTRLTVV.